The 15 T cell receptor beta chains below come from one sample, sequenced in a study of blood T cell repertoires in COVID-19. TCRdb's table, derived via immunoSEQ multiplex PCR, lists solely in-frame clones and lacks some. The data show roughly 160,000 clones, with 79% seen just once and about 20% held by the top ten. The sample consisted of PBMCs or T cells enriched from blood (not recorded which). All receptors derive from an older woman in a cohort exposed to, infected with or recovered from COVID-19 (not recorded which).

Written as DNA, the CDR3 is TGTGCCAGCAGCTTACAGGCAGCTAGCACAGATACGCAGTATTTT. Residues: CASSLQAASTDTQYF. The chain employs TRBV11-2 and TRBJ2-3, with D hard to call. Germline CDR1 reads SGHAT; CDR2 reads FQNNGV. V was clipped by 2 bases and J by 0 bases, with 9 bases between them. The CDR3 is 15 residues long.

The chain recombines TRBV6-2 or TRBV6-3 with TRBJ1-5; D is possibly TRBD1 (5 bases). Trimming cost V 6 bases and J 2 bases, with 14 bases left between them. Germline V gene data show CDR1 as MNHEY and CDR2 as SVGEGT. CDR3 length equals 15 residues. CDR3: CASSPGRARNQPQHF. CDR3 in DNA: TGTGCCAGCAGCCCTGGCAGGGCCCGCAATCAGCCCCAGCATTTT.

This clone was found a few times. This rearrangement joins TRBV14 to TRBJ2-1; 8 bases fit TRBD2. V shed 4 bases and J 1 base; nucleotides not matched to a gene: 6. CDR3 length: 16 amino acids. Germline V gene sequence: CDR1 SGHDN, CDR2 FVKESK. The DNA of the CDR3 is TGTGCCAGCAGCCCACTGGGACTAGGATCCTACAATGAGCAGTTCTTC. As protein: CASSPLGLGSYNEQFF. The full variable domain, with the rest looked up from reference TRBV14 and TRBJ2-1, is EAGVTQFPSHSVIEKGQTVTLRCDPISGHDNLYWYRRVMGKEIKFLLHFVKESKQDESGMPNNRFLAERTGGTYSTLKVQPAELEDSGVYFCASSPLGLGSYNEQFFGPGTRLTVL.

This CDR3 reads CASSLPGASLSGNTIYF. The CDR3 DNA follows: TGCGCCAGCAGCTTACCGGGAGCCTCACTCTCTGGAAACACCATATATTTT. The chain has TRBV5-1 and TRBJ1-3; D gene uncertain. The V gene's germline CDR1 is SGHRS and CDR2 YFSETQ. Trimming stripped 2 bases from V and 0 bases from J, with 15 bases between. The CDR3 is made up of 17 amino acids.

The sample holds one count of this clone. V gene TRBV25-1 combines with J gene TRBJ1-5, with D perhaps TRBD1 (6 bases). The CDR3 is made up of 14 amino acids. Between the trimmed V and J ends, which lost 3 bases and 5 bases, there was a span of 11 bases. CDR1 MGHDK and CDR2 SYGVNS come from the germline V gene. CDR3 DNA sequence: TGTGCCAGCAGTGAGGGGACATCATATCAGCCCCAGCATTTT. As protein: CASSEGTSYQPQHF. The full variable domain, in which reference TRBV25-1 and TRBJ1-5 provide the parts outside the CDR3, is EADIYQTPRYLVIGTGKKITLECSQTMGHDKMYWYQQDPGMELHLIHYSYGVNSTEKGDLSSESTVSRIRTEHFPLTLESARPSHTSQYLCASSEGTSYQPQHFGDGTRLSIL.

V is TRBV5-1 and J is TRBJ2-1; TRBD2 matches at 16 bases. CDR1 and CDR2 (germline): SGHRS, YFSETQ. With V trimmed by 4 bases and J by 5 bases, 6 bases remained unmatched. CDR3 length: 17 amino acids. The CDR3 loop is CASSPGLAGGPNNEQFF. Here the CDR3 DNA reads TGCGCCAGCAGCCCGGGACTAGCGGGAGGGCCGAACAATGAGCAGTTCTTC.

The rearrangement uses TRBV11-1 and TRBJ2-1; maybe TRBD2 (5 bases). This CDR3 comprises 16 residues. Germline values: CDR1 SGHAT, CDR2 FQDESV (reference sequence). The V gene lost 4 bases and the J gene lost 0 bases, with 13 bases spanning the gap. CDR3 protein: CASSSRGLSSYNEQFF. CDR3 DNA: TGTGCCAGCAGCTCTAGAGGGCTAAGCTCCTACAATGAGCAGTTCTTC.

The genes are TRBV30 and TRBJ2-7, with 10 bases that match TRBD2. This CDR3 has 15 residues. In germline, CDR1 is GTSNPN, CDR2 SVGIG (reference sequence). The V and J ends lost 5 bases and 1 base, in that order; junction bases with no gene match: 8. The CDR3, as DNA: TGTGCCTGGGGTCGGGGAGCGGGAGGGTCCTACGAGCAGTACTTC. This codes for CAWGRGAGGSYEQYF. Variable domain in full (rest from reference TRBV30 and TRBJ2-7): SQTIHQWPATLVQPVGSPLSLECTVEGTSNPNLYWYRQAAGRGLQLLFYSVGIGQISSEVPQNLSASRPQDRQFILSSKKLLLSDSGFYLCAWGRGAGGSYEQYFGPGTRLTVT.

This chain uses TRBV27 with TRBJ1-4; 7 bases map to TRBD1. This CDR3 has 16 residues. Trimming at V came to 2 bases and at J to 3 bases, leaving 6 bases not matched to a gene. CDR1 is MNHEY and CDR2 is SMNVEV in the germline V gene (reference sequence). The DNA for the CDR3 is TGTGCCAGCAGTTTAACTCGACAGGGCCCTAATGAAAAACTGTTTTTT. This gives the protein CASSLTRQGPNEKLFF. The full variable domain, in which reference TRBV27 and TRBJ1-4 provide the parts outside the CDR3, is EAQVTQNPRYLITVTGKKLTVTCSQNMNHEYMSWYRQDPGLGLRQIYYSMNVEVTDKGDVPEGYKVSRKEKRNFPLILESPSPNQTSLYFCASSLTRQGPNEKLFFGSGTQLSVL.

This chain links TRBV7-8 with TRBJ2-1; perhaps TRBD1 as D (6 bases). Germline V gene data show CDR1 as SGHVS and CDR2 as FQNEAQ. The CDR3 consists of 13 residues. The V end lost 3 bases, the J end lost 3 bases, and 6 bases lay between the germline ends. CDR3 loop: CASSLDSYNEQFF. The CDR3 region has the DNA TGTGCCAGCAGCTTGGACAGCTACAATGAGCAGTTCTTC.

In its sample, this clone was seen a few times. V is TRBV9 and J is TRBJ2-1; TRBD2 matches 9 bases. Germline CDR1 is SGDLS and CDR2 is YYNGEE. The length of the CDR3 is 17 residues. The junction had 12 bases not matched to a gene; V was cut back by 2 bases and J by 6 bases. CDR3 DNA: TGTGCCAGCAGCGTCTCTAGCGGGATCGAAGGAGCCAATGAGCAGTTCTTC. Its translation: CASSVSSGIEGANEQFF.

The V and J genes are TRBV5-4 and TRBJ2-7; 7 bases are shared with TRBD1. Germline V gene lookup returns CDR1 SGHNT and CDR2 YYREEE (reference sequence). V lost 7 bases and J lost 2; bases outside the gene matches: 9. The CDR3 consists of 14 residues. The DNA for the CDR3 is TGTGCCAGCGGAAAAAACAGGGGCCCCTACGAGCAGTACTTC. It yields the protein CASGKNRGPYEQYF.

Here the CDR3 reads CASSFDSYNEQFF. The DNA of the CDR3 is TGTGCCAGCAGCTTCGACAGTTACAATGAGCAGTTCTTC. This chain uses TRBV12-3 or TRBV12-4 with TRBJ2-1; D is perhaps TRBD1 (5 bases). The CDR3 is 13 amino acids. V was shortened by 6 bases and J by 4 bases, with 10 bases between the two germline ends.

This sequence joins TRBV24-1 and TRBJ2-1, with 8 bases identical to TRBD2. CDR3 length equals 17 residues. Germline V gives CDR1 KGHDR, CDR2 SFDVKD. With V trimmed by 4 bases and J by 3 bases, 10 bases remained unmatched. The CDR3 loop is CATSDPPGTSVYNEQFF. The CDR3 region has the DNA TGTGCCACCAGTGACCCGCCCGGGACTAGTGTCTACAATGAGCAGTTCTTC.

This chain uses TRBV12-3 or TRBV12-4 with TRBJ2-5; TRBD1 aligns across 7 bases. The CDR3 extends over 13 amino acids. The V segment lost 3 bases and the J segment 5 bases; nucleotides outside the gene matches: 3. The chain's CDR3 is CASSFKGAETQYF. CDR3 nucleotide sequence: TGTGCCAGCAGTTTTAAGGGGGCCGAGACCCAGTACTTC.